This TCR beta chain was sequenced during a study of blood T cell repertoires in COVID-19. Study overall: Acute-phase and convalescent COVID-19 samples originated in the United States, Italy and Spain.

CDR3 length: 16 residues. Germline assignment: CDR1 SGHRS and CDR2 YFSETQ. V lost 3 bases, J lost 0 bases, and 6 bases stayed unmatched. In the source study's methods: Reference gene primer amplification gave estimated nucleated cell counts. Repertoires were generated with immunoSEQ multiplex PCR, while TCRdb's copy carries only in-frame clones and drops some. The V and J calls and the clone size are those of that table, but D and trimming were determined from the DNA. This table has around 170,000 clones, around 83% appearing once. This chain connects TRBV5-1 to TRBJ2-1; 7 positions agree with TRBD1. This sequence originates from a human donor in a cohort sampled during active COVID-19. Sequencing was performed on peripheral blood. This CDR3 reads CASSWDSWSSYNEQFF. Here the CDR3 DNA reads TGCGCCAGCAGCTGGGACAGTTGGAGCTCCTACAATGAGCAGTTCTTC.